This TCR beta chain was identified in a study of blood T cell repertoires in COVID-19. Study-level information: COVID-19 samples collected from the United States, Italy and Spain covered acute and convalescent phases. T cells, B-cell-depleted T cells, or PBMCs supplied cDNA or gDNA.

In the original analysis: Nucleated cell number was recorded as an estimate derived from reference gene primer amplification. The data were produced by immunoSEQ multiplex PCR, yet TCRdb's version contains in-frame clones alone and is incomplete. V and J calls and clone size come straight from that table; D and trimming were deduced from the DNA. The table lists about 260,000 clones, roughly 86% of them singletons. CDR1 SGHRS and CDR2 YFSETQ come from the germline V gene. The J segment lost 5 bases and the V segment lost 0 bases, leaving 4 bases of the junction unmatched. The CDR3 has 15 residues. This sequence was found in a human donor in a cohort sampled during active COVID-19. This rearrangement joins TRBV5-1 to TRBJ2-3, with 9 bases that match TRBD2. The sequenced sample consisted of peripheral blood. The CDR3 nucleotides are TGCGCCAGCAGCTTGGATCCTAGCGGGGTAGATACGCAGTATTTT. Protein: CASSLDPSGVDTQYF.